This paragraph reports one T cell receptor beta chain. The antigen this receptor binds is unknown. The sample holds no much larger clone one base away, and base qualities are not on file. The data were obtained in a study of PD-L1 blockade in urothelial cancer (dated by TCRdb to the late 2010s). In terms of the full investigation: Every patient began therapy at some point between 2013 and 2015 and was given atezolizumab 1,200 mg intravenously every 3 weeks. The study, an exploratory multi-omic analysis, examined somatic, immune and clinical correlates of response to PD-L1 blockade with atezolizumab in urothelial cancer. Patients had an ECOG performance status of 0 or 1 and had received between 0 and 3 prior chemotherapy regimens. About nine tenths of the roughly 29 patients were males with bladder-origin urothelial cancer, and about two thirds of the roughly 30 reported a prior smoking history. Pretreatment tumor samples, along with matched peripheral blood collected serially before and after atezolizumab treatment, underwent TCR sequencing. Several patients achieved durable clinical benefit and approximately 20 did not. Pretreatment blood TCR-seq was available for twenty-nine patients, at least one posttreatment blood collection was obtained for roughly 24 patients, and tumor TCR-seq was available for roughly 24 patients. A median of about 140,000 T cells and approximately 86,000 unique TCRs was obtained from blood samples, and a median clonality of approximately 0.086 was observed. Progression-free survival longer than 6 months counted as durable clinical benefit, and TCR features were additionally tested against both progression-free and overall survival. Blood samples were analyzed at two time points: 3 weeks after treatment start (second dose) and 6 weeks after treatment start. In the same patients, pretreatment tumors underwent whole exome sequencing and RNA sequencing in addition to TCR sequencing. What the research found in general, with its limitations: A pretreatment peripheral blood TCR clonality below the median was linked to improved progression-free and overall survival. At 3 weeks after the start of treatment, tumor-associated TCR clones in peripheral blood had expanded more in patients with durable benefit (n ≈ 23, p = 0.022). Because the sample size was small (n of about 30) and many exploratory analyses were performed, the results are intended to be hypothesis-generating.

Synthetic TCR analog templates were spiked into each PCR to estimate absolute template abundance from read counts. TCRbeta CDR3 regions were amplified from genomic DNA with bias-controlled V and J gene primers using the immunoSEQ assay. Sequencing of rearranged TCRbeta segments was done at approximately 20X coverage. On the study's bioinformatics: Sequencing errors were corrected by clustering and CDR3s were annotated against IMGT to assign V, D and J genes. Downstream analyses used only productive TCRbeta rearrangements, leaving out any out-of-frame or stop-codon sequences. Clonality was calculated as one minus the Shannon entropy normalized by the log of the number of unique productive sequences. Fisher's exact test with Benjamini-Hochberg correction, at a threshold of adjusted p below 0.01, was used to find clones that differed between time points or between blood and tumor. Entries here come from immuneACCESS through TCRdb and include only in-frame sequences with V and J called. Some clones fail to appear in such tables; in the studies checked, an unresolved V gene covers under half of the shortfall, and the cause of the remainder is unknown. D and trimming come from the DNA, and the V and J calls and clone size come from that table. Within this sample are around 69,000 clones, with 80% to 95% of them counted one time only. About 0.94% of the sample is in the top ten clones.

V is shortened by 2 bases, J by 9 bases, and the region joining them spans 15 bases. The CDR3 has 14 amino acids, counting the end cysteine and phenylalanine. Solely the CDR3 DNA is kept, with 42 bases framed from the first base. CDR1 and CDR2 were assigned from the germline V gene (reference sequence) as SGHKS and YYEKEE. The intended sense of this specimen's time point label: peripheral blood 6 weeks after treatment start. The cohort included 29 patients with locally advanced or metastatic urothelial carcinoma who were treated at Memorial Sloan Kettering on a trial protocol. Peripheral blood mononuclear cells were collected pretreatment and during treatment, at between 1 and 8 total time points per patient. The Qiagen DNeasy Blood extraction kit was used to purify genomic DNA from total PBMCs and tumor samples. PBMCs were collected pretreatment and during treatment, and were isolated and stored as previously described.

The receptor was isolated from a woman of 80 years or more with urothelial cancer. The chain was built from TRBV5-5 and TRBJ2-1; TRBD1 is perhaps the D gene, given 5 matching bases. This specimen consisted of PBMCs, obtained around atezolizumab (anti-PD-L1) treatment. The DNA reads as follows: TGTGCCAGCAGCTTAGGCGGAAGGGGTGGTGAGCAGTTCTTC. Translation gives CASSLGGRGGEQFF.